This entry concerns a single TCR beta chain. Its antigen is not known. Replicate PCRs for sorted subsets used 200 ng DNA; this equaled tens of thousands of T cell genomes. The assay was immunoSEQ multiplex PCR, and TCRdb's table has in-frame clones only and misses some. The top ten hold 1.8% of the sample, which has roughly 680,000 clones, 72% seen once. This sample stems from a study of shared clonotypes between healthy human individuals. Study results and limitations: Rarefaction gave evidence that sorted-subset sequencing remained incomplete despite large depth.

From CD4+ cells came CD45RA+ naive and CD45RA-negative memory subsets. CDR1 is MGHRA and CDR2 is YSYEKL in the germline V gene. This CDR3 comprises 20 residues. With V trimmed by 4 bases and J by 0 bases, 12 bases remained unmatched. The clonotype was recovered from a woman aged 30 to 39 in good health. Specimen: memory CD4+ T cells sorted from blood. The subset: CD45RA-negative fraction. J is TRBJ2-1 and V is TRBV4-1; 13 bases map to TRBD2. The CDR3 loop reads CASSRNTGLAGVSSYNEQFF. The CDR3 DNA reads TGCGCCAGCAGCCGGAACACAGGACTAGCGGGAGTTTCCTCCTACAATGAGCAGTTCTTC.